Sequencing of this T cell receptor (beta chain) was carried out in a study of blood T cell repertoires in COVID-19 (dated by TCRdb to 2020 to 2021). In the study overall: The collaborator samples originated in the United States, Italy and Spain and spanned the acute and convalescent phases of COVID-19. The prospective study material was composed of cDNA or gDNA derived from T cells, B-cell-depleted T cells, or PBMCs. Deeply sampled blood TCRbeta repertoires from subjects exposed to, actively infected with, or recovered from COVID-19 were included in the dataset. The repertoires were made available in a free public database intended to serve as a resource for research on the immune response to SARS-CoV-2. Samples were obtained from the ongoing ImmuneRACE study (first 160 participants) and from 1,254 subjects provided by 6 global collaborators. A de-identified subject ID, COVID-19 status, age in years and sex were almost always included in the sample metadata. Where available, HLA class I and class II types were taken from metadata supplied by the sample provider and were not determined by assay-based typing.

Note on this clone: Its antigen remains unidentified. Qualities for individual bases were not recorded, and no much larger clone is one base off.

Compared with germline, V lacks 1 base and J lacks 2 bases; bases without a gene match: 1. The germline V gene encodes CDR1 LGHNA and CDR2 YNFKEQ. The CDR3 covers 16 residues, taking in both the cysteine and the phenylalanine. The retained sequence is limited to the CDR3, 48 bases, with the frame set at the first base. The paper as a whole reports these results and caveats: Clinical and demographic metadata were provided uncurated, with the amount varying by source and participant.

Each collaborating institution followed its own protocols to collect whole blood in K2EDTA tubes. Collaborator samples were shipped for TCRbeta analysis as frozen whole blood, isolated PBMCs, or DNA extracted from either sample type. TCRbeta CDR3 regions were amplified from genomic DNA using the immunoSEQ Assay, a bias-controlled multiplex PCR. The original pipeline was this. The number of nucleated cells in each sample was estimated from the amplification of reference gene primers within the assay. To quantify the absolute abundance of each unique TCRbeta CDR3 rearrangement, sequence reads were collapsed and filtered. For each sample, productive Simpson clonality was calculated as the square root of Simpson's diversity index over productive rearrangements. TCRdb took this table from immuneACCESS and kept in-frame rearrangements with V and J called. Such tables lack part of the clones; where checked against another copy, unresolved V genes explain under half of the gap, and the rest is unexplained. V and J calls and clone size come straight from that table; D and trimming were deduced from the DNA. The sample table contains roughly 30,000 clones; only one count was recorded for about 80% of them. Of the sample, approximately 41% falls within the top ten clones.

Sequencing used peripheral blood. The TCR was taken from a man aged 70 or older with acute or convalescent COVID-19. The rearrangement joined TRBV4-2 to TRBJ2-5, with TRBD2 matching 13 junction bases. The DNA is as follows: TGTGCCAGCAGCCAAGCACTAGCGGGAGGGCAAGAGACCCAGTACTTC. Translated, this is CASSQALAGGQETQYF.